This T cell receptor beta chain was sequenced during a study of regulatory T cells in long-lasting Graves disease (dated by TCRdb to the early 2020s). Looking at the study overall: Antithyroid drugs had been taken for less than 3 months by newly diagnosed Graves' disease patients. This study used TCR sequencing and RNA sequencing of peripheral blood to compare persistent Graves' disease patients against newly diagnosed Graves' disease patients. The study was registered as a clinical trial and conducted in China. A total of around 35 samples underwent TCR sequencing, from 13 patients with persistent Graves' disease and about 20 patients with newly diagnosed Graves' disease. The full study reports these points: Only peripheral blood was studied, because thyroid tissue, the primary lesion, was inaccessible. Sequencing and analysis were restricted to the TCR beta chain. The authors noted that the small sample size was a limitation that may lower accuracy. Persistent patients shared more public clonotypes among themselves (around 3,000) than newly diagnosed patients did (roughly 920). Persistent Graves' disease patients showed lower TCR Shannon entropy and fewer highly expanded clones than newly diagnosed patients, suggesting clonal expansion. TRBV28, TRBJ1-2 and TRBJ2-5 were preferentially used in persistent disease, while TRBV20-1 and TRBJ2-1 were favored in newly diagnosed disease.

The CDR3 measures 12 amino acids from cysteine to phenylalanine. The only DNA kept is the CDR3, 36 bases in frame from the first base. V is cut by 6 bases and J by 10 bases, and the space between the germline ends is 15 bases. CDR1 is given as SSHAT and CDR2 as FNYEAQ, both from the germline V gene (reference sequence). The meaning of the sample's time point label: newly diagnosed GD, antithyroid drugs for less than 3 months. RNA was extracted from PBMCs in TRIzol for both TCR sequencing and RNA sequencing. The diagnosis of Graves' disease was made according to American Thyroid Association guidelines. Patients for the study were recruited at an endocrinology department in Xi'an, China. From each patient, around 8.3 milliliters of peripheral blood was collected into an EDTA anticoagulant tube. PBMCs were isolated by Ficoll Paque Plus density gradient separation without further T cell sorting. An Agilent 2100 Bioanalyzer and agarose gel were used to check RNA quality, while a NanoDrop 2000 measured RNA concentration.

Libraries were prepared through multiplex PCR. The listed sequencing device is Illumina HiSeq 4000. To build TCR beta libraries, CDR3 regions were amplified by Arm-PCR using iRepertoire HTBI primers. Before sequencing, the PCR products went through gel purification. As for the authors' bioinformatics: Gene usage analysis of CDR3 amino acid clonotypes relied on the 60 or so TRBV and 12 to 15 TRBJ segments identified across samples. Filtered high-quality paired reads were merged into contigs using COPE and FqMerger. Contigs were aligned with BLAST to IMGT TRBV, TRBD and TRBJ reference genes, and CDR3 was defined per IMGT. Clonotypes above 0.1% frequency were classified as highly expanded clones. Shannon entropy was used to measure repertoire diversity, and the Gini coefficient was used to measure V-J evenness. A clonotype was considered public if more than one individual shared it. The raw public data were reprocessed by TCRdb itself: fastp quality trimming at Q25, MiXCR clonotype calling, in-frame beta chains only. Merged by CDR3 protein, the rows form single entries marked with the most common genes and DNA. The V and J calls and clone size come from TCRdb's table, not from the authors' own analysis. The sample includes some 500,000 distinct CDR3 sequences, with about 13% observed a single time. The ten top clones hold 10% of the sample.

This clonotype was counted at least ten times. No cognate antigen has been identified for it. Base qualities are missing; no much larger clone stands one base away. These data also formed part of another study, on T cells in Graves' hyperthyroidism and ophthalmopathy. The second paper states: Stable Graves' hyperthyroidism was defined as the absence of progression to ophthalmopathy over 18 months of follow-up. Hyperthyroidism patients were aged 18 to 65 years and newly diagnosed, with disease duration of less than 2 months. The study excluded patients with uncontrolled infections, other autoimmune diseases, pregnancy or lactation. Diagnoses were established on the basis of clinical symptoms, serum thyroxine and TRAb, thyroid ultrasound, and orbital computed tomography. The first round of RT-PCR for the TCR CDR3 was performed with the HTBI primer set and the Qiagen OneStep RT-PCR kit. Most expanded thyroid clonotypes (frequency above 0.001) were also detected in blood, a finding suggesting that blood repertoires may reflect thyroid immune responses. A 13 V-J signature model separated ophthalmopathy from stable hyperthyroidism, with approximately 87% sensitivity and 81.08% specificity in cross-validation and 80%/75% in testing. In validation, progression to ophthalmopathy was predicted by the model with nearly 71% sensitivity and approximately 78% specificity, a median of roughly six months before onset. To identify distinguishing TCR V-J signatures, a discovery cohort of 90 to 100 patients was used, comprising roughly 45 with Graves' ophthalmopathy and 55 to 65 with stable Graves' hyperthyroidism. Prospective prediction of ophthalmopathy was tested in an independent validation cohort of 18 to 20 hyperthyroidism patients and some 17 patients who later progressed to ophthalmopathy. The approximately 100 discovery patients were divided at random into training and test sets in a 7:3 ratio. Thyroid tissue and blood T-cell repertoires from six Graves' hyperthyroidism patients were also compared in the study. After blood sampling, hyperthyroidism patients were treated with methimazole at a starting dose of 30 mg daily, and ophthalmopathy patients were treated with high-dose intravenous methylprednisolone. Libraries were constructed in a second round of multiplex PCR, after which size selection and purification were performed. The libraries were sequenced on an Illumina HiSeq2000 using paired-end 100 bp reads. SOAPnuke was used to process the raw data, throwing out any read that contained adapters or uncalled bases, had a mean Phred below 15, or lacked an exact constant-primer or identifier match. COPE v1.2.5 was used to merge high-quality paired reads, and clonotypes were defined as unique nucleotide sequences. MiTCR v1.1 was used to align the clonotypes against IMGT TRBV, TRBD and TRBJ reference segments. Only V-J combinations with frequency above 0.0001, covering 99% to 99.2% of repertoires, were analysed. A TCS score was defined as the ratio between F50 (clonal expansion) and ExV (chaos), using BLOSUM62-based TCRdist between CDR3 peptides within each V-J. Welch's t-statistics and random forest reduced some 510 V-J features to roughly 13, which were used in a naive Bayes classifier (R e1071). No statistical method was used to fix the sample size in advance, and group allocation was not hidden from the investigators. The paper describes TCR Vbeta CDR3 sequencing of 140 or so peripheral blood samples, made up of some 40 ophthalmopathy patients, around 78 hyperthyroidism patients and 17 progressor patients.

Recombination joined TRBV7-7 with TRBJ2-5; tentative D gene TRBD1, with 6 bases matching. Source: peripheral blood mononuclear cells (PBMCs), taken at new diagnosis, from a patient treated with antithyroid drugs. The TCR originated in a man under 40 with Graves disease. Donor details come from another sample of the same person, matched by shared clones. Read as DNA, the sequence is TGTGCCAGCAGTCAGGACCAGGGGCTCCAGTACTTC. Its protein reads: CASSQDQGLQYF.